This T cell receptor (beta chain) is from a study of CD8+CD57+ T cells in acquired aplastic anemia. Background on the study: On average, sorted CD4+ and CD8+ cells gave 3.2 ug of DNA.

Profiling that covered TCR beta VDJ and CDR3 relied on genomic DNA as its template. MiXCR was run by TCRdb on the reads, yielding one entry per CDR3 protein. The sample records 80,000 or so distinct CDR3 sequences, about 45% being singletons. CDR3 length equals 13 residues. Germline loops: CDR1 SGHNT, CDR2 YYREEE (reference sequence). With 2 bases removed from V and 4 bases from J, the gap between germline ends came to 9 bases. This clonotype was counted at least ten times. This receptor was identified in a human donor in good health, serving as a control. This rearrangement joins TRBV5-4 to TRBJ1-1; possible D gene TRBD1, 5 bases. Sequencing was performed on sorted CD4+, CD8+, or CD8+CD57+ T cells (not recorded which) from PBMCs. The CDR3, as DNA: TGTGCCAGCAGCTTCCAGGGCTCCACTGAAGCTTTCTTT. Translating gives CASSFQGSTEAFF.